This T cell receptor (beta chain) was observed in a study of blood T cells in healthy people across ages. A second PCR, run for about 7 to 11 cycles, used a sample-barcoded 5' primer plus a J-beta primer mix. TCRdb passed the 5' RACE reads through MiXCR, listing each CDR3 protein once. The sample lists about a million distinct CDR3 sequences, roughly half seen once, with roughly a fifth in the top ten. Germline V CDR1 and CDR2: MNHNY, SVGAGI (reference sequence). This CDR3 has 16 residues. V was trimmed by 0 bases and J by 2 bases, leaving 8 bases between them. The sequence was collected from a woman aged 55 to 70 in good health. The gene calls are TRBV6-6 and TRBJ2-6; the D gene is possibly TRBD2 (5 bases). Sequences were obtained from blood. As DNA, the CDR3 is TGTGCCAGCAGTTACTCGTCCGGGGCTGGGGCCAACGTCCTGACTTTC. Amino acids: CASSYSSGAGANVLTF.